A selection of T cell receptor beta chains follows, all from one sample in a study of regulatory T cells in long-lasting Graves disease. TCRdb reanalysed the multiplex PCR reads using MiXCR and keeps one entry per CDR3 protein. The sample includes 450,000 or so distinct CDR3 sequences, about 20% of them seen just once. The sample was peripheral blood mononuclear cells (PBMCs), taken when the disease was refractory, from a patient treated with antithyroid drugs. These receptors originate from a female donor with Graves disease. CDR3s leave out the opening cysteine and the closing phenylalanine or tryptophan. The order of the fields is V gene, CDR3 protein.

TRBV6-1,ASHDRGETQY
TRBV7-9,ASSLPVTHARDTSEKLF
TRBV7-2,ASIPGGLTDTQY
TRBV7-9,ASSLQGQLDNSNQPQH
TRBV9,ASSPPGLAGGGGELF
TRBV6-2/TRBV6-3,ASSGDWAGSTGNTIY
TRBV11-2,ASTLDRRPIQY
TRBV10-3,AISDGSEGHYT
TRBV20-1,SAGGLETQY
TRBV19,ASSGQGNDEQY
TRBV7-2,ASSLGWMRGPNSPLH
TRBV18,ASSRQEEAF
TRBV28,ASRRILRGQPQH
TRBV7-2,ASSLGDGRETQY
TRBV20-1,SARDRTNSPLH
TRBV2,ASSYPPPDRGLAGGERKTQY
TRBV19,ASSIGPQVPNYGYT
TRBV11-1,ASSLEGDQPQH
TRBV10-3,AISRTGLQNEKLF
TRBV3-1,ASSQVKGQTQY
TRBV20-1,SARADRRYNEQF
TRBV7-3,ASSLRPPGQGISGNTIY
TRBV19,ASSIGRDNEQY
TRBV20-1,SARTGHNQPQH
TRBV5-5,ASSAPGQDNEKLF
TRBV6-1,ASRTSGGLQETQY
TRBV9,ASSVADYNSPLH
TRBV4-3,ASSRTVGDSYEQY
TRBV6-1,ASIQGVGQPQH
TRBV27,ASSLTGNNEQY
TRBV7-2,ASSPPTGYNSPLH
TRBV7-2,ASSFTGVPVEGYT
TRBV19,ATDSRGTEAF
TRBV7-9,ASSQDGRVTDTQY
TRBV7-2,ASSFRGARGYT
TRBV30,AWGSRYEQY
TRBV6-1,ASSPDSGAPSGANVLT
TRBV2,ASSTGTSLDQPQH
TRBV20-1,SARTIGSSYNEQF
TRBV30,AWGLLTDTQY
TRBV2,ASSEWGFEETQY
TRBV7-9,ASSQQGRGEQY
TRBV19,ASSTEGQTIYGYT
TRBV15,ATSRVLEETQY
TRBV30,AWNIGDPYEQY
TRBV5-1,ASSLGRGKDEKLF
TRBV15,ATSRDMYKGGANQPQH
TRBV15,ATSREGQGKLF
TRBV28,ASSLLPYIRPGQVSYEQY
TRBV3-1,ASSQEGTSGQETQY
TRBV28,ASSDRQSYEQY